This TCR beta chain was observed in a study of blood T cell repertoires in COVID-19. Overall study context: Sites across the United States, Italy and Spain contributed samples from acute and convalescent COVID-19. PBMCs, B-cell-depleted T cells, or T cells provided the cDNA or gDNA that made up the material.

The CDR3 spans 14 residues. In germline, CDR1 is MDHEN, CDR2 SYDVKM. J lost 0 bases, V lost 6 bases, and 4 bases had no gene match. In regard to this clone: Other DNA sequences in the same sample also yield this CDR3.

In the original analysis: For nucleated cells, counts were estimated from reference gene primer amplification. TCRdb keeps only in-frame clones here, not all; method: immunoSEQ multiplex PCR. That table gives V, J and clone size, and the DNA gave D and trimming. Of about 270,000 clones detected, 83% appear once; the ten largest clones hold over 8.5%. The chain uses TRBV28 and TRBJ1-2; 7 bases fit TRBD1. The receptor's source is a woman between 45 and 65 years old who had recovered from COVID-19. Specimen: peripheral blood. CDR3 in DNA: TGTGCCAGCAGCCCTGGGACAGCTAACTATGGCTACACCTTC. This translates into CASSPGTANYGYTF.